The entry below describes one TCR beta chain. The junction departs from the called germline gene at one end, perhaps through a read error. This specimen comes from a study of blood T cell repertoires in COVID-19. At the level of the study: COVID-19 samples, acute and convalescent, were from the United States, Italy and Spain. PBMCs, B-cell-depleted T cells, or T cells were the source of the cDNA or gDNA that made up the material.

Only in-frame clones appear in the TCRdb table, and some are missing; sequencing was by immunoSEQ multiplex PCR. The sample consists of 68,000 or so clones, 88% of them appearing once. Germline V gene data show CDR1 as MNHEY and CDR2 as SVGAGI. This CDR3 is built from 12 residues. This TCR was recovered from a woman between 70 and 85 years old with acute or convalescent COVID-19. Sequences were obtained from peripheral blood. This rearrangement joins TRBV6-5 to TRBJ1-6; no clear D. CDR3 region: CATSSGNSPLHF. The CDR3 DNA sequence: TGTGCCACCAGTTCCGGTAATTCACCCCTCCACTTT.